Shown below are 20 T cell receptor beta chains from a single sample sequenced in a study of CD8 T cells in Susac syndrome. The RNA input was about 0.45 to 1 ug, and it was reverse transcribed with random hexamers. In TCRdb, the immunoSEQ multiplex PCR reads were re-called with MiXCR into one record per CDR3 protein. The data contain under 200,000 distinct CDR3 sequences, around 94% of them singletons. The specimen sequenced was CD4+ T cells from PBMCs. The source is a human donor in good health.

This clonotype was counted a single time. The J gene is TRBJ2-7, the V gene TRBV4-2; 7 bases line up with TRBD2. Germline V lookup: CDR1 LGHNA, CDR2 YNFKEQ. This CDR3 has 14 residues. The V and J ends lost 4 bases and 3 bases, in that order; junction bases with no gene match: 6. In DNA, the CDR3 is TGTGCCAGCAGCCCGGGACTAAATCTCTACGAGCAGTACTTC. It is translated as CASSPGLNLYEQYF.

The V call is TRBV29-1, the J call TRBJ2-1, with a tentative D call TRBD1 (6 bases). CDR1 is SQVTM and CDR2 is ANQGSEA in the germline V gene. Trimming cost V 4 bases and J 3 bases, with 7 bases left between them. The CDR3 consists of 12 residues. The CDR3 loop reads CSVAQGYNEQFF. DNA of the CDR3: TGCAGCGTTGCACAGGGCTACAATGAGCAGTTCTTC.

The chain combines TRBV29-1 with TRBJ2-5, with no clear D. Trimming took off 7 bases at V and 2 bases at J, with 11 bases between the two ends. Germline V gene lookup returns CDR1 SQVTM and CDR2 ANQGSEA. The CDR3 loop spans 12 amino acids. The CDR3, as DNA: TGCAGCGGTGGGCCTACACAAGAGACCCAGTACTTC. It translates to CSGGPTQETQYF.

This chain joins TRBV20-1 and TRBJ2-7; 7 bases are shared with TRBD1. Per the germline V gene, CDR1 is DFQATT and CDR2 is SNEGSKA (reference sequence). The length of the CDR3 is 14 residues. Trimming at V came to 2 bases and at J to 2 bases, leaving 6 bases not matched to a gene. The DNA of the CDR3 is TGCAGTGCTAGATCCGGGACAGCGACCTACGAGCAGTACTTC. Amino acids: CSARSGTATYEQYF.

The chain combines TRBV20-1 with TRBJ1-2, with 7 nucleotides matching TRBD1. Unmatched junction bases numbered 9, after V lost 6 bases and J lost 2 bases. The V gene's germline CDR1 is DFQATT and CDR2 SNEGSKA (reference sequence). The CDR3 is made up of 14 amino acids. CDR3 residues: CSAPVGTANYGYTF. Written as DNA, the CDR3 is TGCAGTGCGCCCGTCGGGACAGCGAACTATGGCTACACCTTC.

Concerning this clonotype: Sequence at one end of the junction differs from germline and may be a read error. The rearrangement joins TRBV7-9 to TRBJ1-2, with D hard to call. This CDR3 is 11 amino acids long. Germline assignment: CDR1 SEHNR and CDR2 FQNEAQ (reference sequence). CDR3 in amino acids: CASSLDASQAF. The DNA of the CDR3 is TGTGCCAGCAGCTTGGACGCTTCTCAGGCCTTC.

This clonotype was seen a single time. The chain links TRBV5-1 to TRBJ1-3; D call uncertain. V was pared by 0 bases and J by 0 bases, with 7 bases between. Germline assignment: CDR1 SGHRS and CDR2 YFSETQ. The CDR3 consists of 15 residues. Here the CDR3 DNA reads TGCGCCAGCAGCTTGGGCGGTGCCTCTGGAAACACCATATATTTT. It specifies CASSLGGASGNTIYF.

This chain joins TRBV7-9 and TRBJ2-7, with D tentatively TRBD2 (6 bases). Germline lookup yields CDR1 SEHNR and CDR2 FQNEAQ (reference sequence). Trimming stripped 3 bases from V and 5 bases from J, with 11 bases between. There are 13 residues in the CDR3. The CDR3 DNA sequence: TGTGCCAGCAGCTTTACTAGCAGCGACGAGCAGTACTTC. It encodes CASSFTSSDEQYF.

The chain links TRBV5-1 to TRBJ2-5; tentative D call: TRBD2 (5 bases). This CDR3 is 14 amino acids long. Germline CDR1 SGHRS, CDR2 YFSETQ. V was shortened by 1 base and J by 2 bases, with 9 bases between the two germline ends. Written as DNA, the CDR3 is TGCGCCAGCAGCTTGAGCGGCACGCAAGAGACCCAGTACTTC. This encodes CASSLSGTQETQYF.

The gene calls are TRBV4-3 and TRBJ2-3, with 9 bases fitting TRBD2. This CDR3 comprises 16 residues. In germline, CDR1 is LGHNA, CDR2 YSLEER. V was pared by 2 bases and J by 4 bases, with 7 bases of the junction left unmatched. The CDR3, as DNA: TGCGCCAGCAGCCAACAGTGGGCTAGCGGGGCAGATACGCAGTATTTT. Amino acid sequence: CASSQQWASGADTQYF.

The chain combines TRBV29-1 with TRBJ1-2, with 9 bases matching TRBD1. CDR3 length equals 13 residues. V gave up 7 bases and J gave up 5 bases; unmatched junction bases: 8. Germline CDR1 and CDR2: SQVTM and ANQGSEA. In nucleotides, the CDR3 is TGCAGCGCTATAGACAGGGGGTCTTATGGCTACACCTTC. It encodes CSAIDRGSYGYTF. Filled out from reference TRBV29-1 and TRBJ1-2, the complete variable domain reads SAVISQKPSRDICQRGTSLTIQCQVDSQVTMMFWYRQQPGQSLTLIATANQGSEATYESGFVIDKFPISRPNLTFSTLTVSNMSPEDSSIYLCSAIDRGSYGYTFGSGTRLTVV.

The rearrangement links TRBV27 to TRBJ2-5; the D gene is possibly TRBD1 (6 bases). With 5 bases removed from V and 5 bases from J, the gap between germline ends came to 15 bases. The CDR3 extends over 14 amino acids. Germline V gene data show CDR1 as MNHEY and CDR2 as SMNVEV (reference sequence). CDR3 in DNA: TGTGCCAGCAGTCCCTTAGTGAGGGGGGAGACCCAGTACTTC. Encoded protein: CASSPLVRGETQYF.

This clonotype was counted between two and nine times. The genes are TRBV5-1 and TRBJ2-5; the D is unclear. V lost 0 bases, J lost 1 base, and 7 bases lay in between. The CDR3 runs to 14 residues. Looked up from germline, CDR1 is SGHRS and CDR2 is YFSETQ. CDR3 protein: CASSLEAVQETQYF. The CDR3 DNA reads TGCGCCAGCAGCTTGGAGGCGGTCCAAGAGACCCAGTACTTC.

The chain joins TRBV7-8 to TRBJ1-4; D is unclear. The CDR3 loop spans 13 amino acids. Germline V CDR1 and CDR2: SGHVS, FQNEAQ. Trimming took off 5 bases at V and 4 bases at J, with 8 bases between the two ends. For the CDR3, the DNA is TGTGCCAGCAGCCCGGGCCTTAATGAAAAACTGTTTTTT. It translates to CASSPGLNEKLFF.

V and J are TRBV12-3 or TRBV12-4 and TRBJ2-7; D may correspond to TRBD1 or TRBD2 (5 bases each). Between the trimmed V and J ends, which lost 3 bases and 0 bases, there was a span of 12 bases. This CDR3 is 15 amino acids long. The CDR3 reads CASSLSPGSSYEQYF. As DNA, the CDR3 is TGTGCCAGCAGTTTGTCCCCAGGGAGCTCCTACGAGCAGTACTTC.

The chain employs TRBV20-1 and TRBJ2-2; no firm D call. The germline CDR1 and CDR2 sequences are DFQATT and SNEGSKA (reference sequence). This CDR3 spans 13 amino acids. Trimming pared 8 bases from V and 0 bases from J, leaving 10 bases between. DNA for the CDR3: TGCAGTTCCGCGCTCGCGAACACCGGGGAGCTGTTTTTT. Translation: CSSALANTGELFF.

CDR3 sequence: CSVVPTGSSYEQYF. CDR3 bases: TGCAGCGTTGTTCCTACCGGGAGCTCCTACGAGCAGTACTTC. The gene calls are TRBV29-1 and TRBJ2-7; D is possibly TRBD2 (6 bases). Trimming left V 4 bases short and J 0 bases short, with 13 bases between. Germline values: CDR1 SQVTM, CDR2 ANQGSEA. This CDR3 is 14 amino acids long.

The rearrangement links TRBV28 to TRBJ1-2, with 10 bases fitting TRBD1. Germline lookup yields CDR1 MDHEN and CDR2 SYDVKM. The V and J ends lost 4 bases and 5 bases, in that order; junction bases with no gene match: 1. The CDR3 consists of 13 residues. CDR3: CASSSGQGYGYTF. Here the CDR3 DNA reads TGTGCCAGCAGTTCGGGACAGGGGTATGGCTACACCTTC.

This chain uses TRBV29-1 with TRBJ2-7; no firm D call. Per germline, CDR1 SQVTM and CDR2 ANQGSEA. This CDR3 is 12 amino acids long. The ends were cut back, 5 bases at V and 3 bases at J, with 11 bases in the middle. CDR3: CSVKTFYYEQYF. Written as DNA, the CDR3 is TGCAGCGTTAAGACATTTTACTACGAGCAGTACTTC.

The rearrangement links TRBV20-1 to TRBJ2-4; the match to TRBD1 covers 7 bases. In germline, CDR1 is DFQATT, CDR2 SNEGSKA (reference sequence). This CDR3 region has 14 residues. Trimming cost V 6 bases and J 6 bases; bases outside gene matches: 11. CDR3 sequence (DNA): TGCAGTGCCGATCACAGGGGAGAAGGAAACATTCAGTACTTC. This translates into CSADHRGEGNIQYF.